Here is one T cell receptor (beta chain) with its context. Its antigen is undetermined. Template material for amplifying TCR beta CDR3 regions consisted of RNA transcripts. Carried out on the TCR CDR3, a first-round RT-PCR used the HTBI primer set. TCRdb itself ran the multiplex PCR reads through MiXCR, one entry per CDR3 protein. The sample shows around 380,000 distinct CDR3 sequences, about 13% of them seen only once. This sample is part of a study of T cells in Graves' hyperthyroidism and ophthalmopathy. General study findings and limits: With a median lead of about six months before onset, the model predicted ophthalmopathy. A model using 13 V-J features told ophthalmopathy apart from stable hyperthyroidism.

Diagnoses were made from clinical symptoms, serum measures (thyroxine and TRAb), thyroid ultrasound and orbital computed tomography. Germline CDR1 and CDR2: MDHEN and SYDVKM. Trimming left V 3 bases short and J 1 base short, with 22 bases between. The CDR3 sequence is 18 residues long. Sequencing was performed on blood. V is TRBV28 and J is TRBJ2-7; TRBD1 or TRBD2 may be the D gene (6 bases each). This TCR came from a man under 40 with Graves' hyperthyroidism that later progressed to Graves' ophthalmopathy. The CDR3 DNA reads TGTGCCAGCAGTTTCTACGGACTATCCTCGGACAGTTCCTACGAGCAGTACTTC. This encodes CASSFYGLSSDSSYEQYF.